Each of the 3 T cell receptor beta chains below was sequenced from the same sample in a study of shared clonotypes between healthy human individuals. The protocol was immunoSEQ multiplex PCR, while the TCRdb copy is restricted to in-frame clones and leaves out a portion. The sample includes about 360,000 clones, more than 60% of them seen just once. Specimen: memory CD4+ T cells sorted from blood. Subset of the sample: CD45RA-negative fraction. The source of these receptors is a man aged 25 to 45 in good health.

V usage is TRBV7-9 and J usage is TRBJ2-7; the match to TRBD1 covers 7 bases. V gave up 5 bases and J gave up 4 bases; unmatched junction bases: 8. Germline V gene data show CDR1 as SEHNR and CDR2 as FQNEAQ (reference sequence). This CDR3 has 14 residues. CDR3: CASSRGKGAYEQYF. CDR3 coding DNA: TGTGCCAGCAGCCGCGGAAAGGGGGCGTACGAGCAGTACTTC.

The chain's CDR3 is CASSQDRGGEQYF. The CDR3 nucleotides read TGTGCCAGCAGCCAAGACAGGGGCGGCGAGCAGTACTTC. This chain connects TRBV5-4 to TRBJ2-7, with TRBD1 matching 8 bases. V dropped 4 bases and J dropped 6; count of bases not matched to a gene: 6. Looked up from germline, CDR1 is SGHNT and CDR2 is YYREEE (reference sequence). The length of the CDR3 is 13 residues.

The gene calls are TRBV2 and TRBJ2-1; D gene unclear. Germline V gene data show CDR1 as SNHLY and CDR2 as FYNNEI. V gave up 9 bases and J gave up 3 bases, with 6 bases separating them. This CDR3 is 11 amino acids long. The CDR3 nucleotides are TGTGCCAGTAATGGCTACAATGAGCAGTTCTTC. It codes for CASNGYNEQFF.